This T cell receptor (beta chain) was recorded in a study of a mutant IDH1 vaccine in newly diagnosed glioma. Across the study: Patients got their first vaccination 4-6 weeks after radiotherapy alone, or with temozolomide cycles. An approximately 62% male, approximately 40% female split and a mean age of approximately 40 years characterized treated patients. It was at week 35 that visit V12 occurred, and at week 47 that visit V13 did.

Some clones are missing from TCRdb's copy, which holds only in-frame ones; the method was immunoSEQ multiplex PCR. Among 45,000 to 55,000 clones listed, roughly 84% were seen once. Note on this clone: What it recognizes is unknown.

Germline CDR1 reads SGHRS; CDR2 reads YFSETQ. V was clipped by 0 bases and J by 5 bases, with 9 bases between them. The CDR3 is 13 amino acids. The time point was: week 47, end of study. Alongside topical imiquimod, each dose of vaccine comprised 300 ug of mutant IDH1 20-mer peptide. Sequenced here: PBMCs, sampled from a glioma patient whose treatment included an IDH1 peptide vaccine. The source is a woman under 40 with glioma. Some clones in this sample may be carry-over from other donors' samples. The chain couples TRBV5-1 to TRBJ2-7, with D unresolved. The CDR3 is CASSLALVHEQYF. CDR3 DNA: TGCGCCAGCAGCTTGGCCCTGGTCCACGAGCAGTACTTC.